This TCR beta chain was recorded in a study of blood T cell repertoires in COVID-19. Study in general: Spain, Italy and the United States supplied samples that represented acute and convalescent COVID-19.

Generated by immunoSEQ multiplex PCR, the TCRdb table keeps only in-frame clones and is missing some. The data hold 180,000 or so clones, with roughly 84% observed a single time. The sequencing sample was made of peripheral blood. This TCR was sampled from a woman of 80 years or more with acute or convalescent COVID-19.

CDR3 protein: CASSYLGGEPIYGYTF. CDR3 DNA sequence: TGTGCCAGCAGTTATCTAGGGGGCGAACCTATCTATGGCTACACCTTC. V usage is TRBV6-5 and J usage is TRBJ1-2; 7 bases are a match to TRBD1. Germline assignment: CDR1 MNHEY and CDR2 SVGAGI. J was trimmed by 4 bases and V by 3 bases; bases with no gene match: 11. CDR3 length equals 16 residues.